These T cell receptor beta chains were read from a single sample in a study of T-cell reconstitution after alpha-beta-depleted transplantation in children. Via MiXCR, TCRdb re-called the PCR reads, giving one row per CDR3 protein. The data contain about 900,000 distinct CDR3 sequences, roughly 29% of them singletons. Material: PBMCs, mostly from graft donor cells, obtained 360 days after TCRalphabeta/CD19-depleted stem cell transplant. The receptors shown here come from a boy in the first two years of life who had a stem cell transplant for SCID, so the T cells may come from the graft donor. Both conserved end residues are part of each CDR3. D genes are given only for firm matches. Size is stated for part of the rows, as once, few or many counts, or as a class when the clone is expanded.

size | J | D | V | CDR3 | DNA
few | TRBJ2-1 | - | TRBV12-3/TRBV12-4 | CASSLVRGAGEQFF | TGTGCCAGCAGTTTAGTTCGGGGGGCGGGTGAGCAGTTCTTC
few | TRBJ1-1 | - | TRBV5-1 | CASSLAPPGEAFF | TGCGCCAGCAGCTTGGCCCCGCCTGGTGAAGCTTTCTTT
many | TRBJ2-3 | - | TRBV25-1 | CASSEWGTADTQYF | TGTGCCAGCAGTGAATGGGGGACCGCAGATACGCAGTATTTT
few | TRBJ2-3 | TRBD1 | TRBV5-1 | CASSWDRGKDTQYF | TGCGCCAGCAGCTGGGACAGGGGTAAAGATACGCAGTATTTT
- | TRBJ2-2 | - | TRBV5-1 | CASSPKLTNTGELFF | TGCGCCAGCAGCCCGAAGCTCACGAACACCGGGGAGCTGTTTTTT
few | TRBJ2-3 | TRBD2 | TRBV20-1 | CSARGEAGGTDTQYF | TGCAGTGCTAGAGGGGAGGCGGGGGGCACAGATACGCAGTATTTT
few | TRBJ2-1 | TRBD2 | TRBV28 | CASSLGLAGATSSYNEQFF | TGTGCCAGCAGTTTAGGTCTAGCGGGGGCGACTAGCTCCTACAATGAGCAGTTCTTC
many | TRBJ2-7 | - | TRBV9 | CASSVGRGPYEQYF | TGTGCCAGCAGCGTAGGCAGGGGCCCCTACGAGCAGTACTTC
- | TRBJ2-5 | TRBD2 | TRBV4-2 | CASSQERTSVQTQYF | TGTGCCAGCAGCCAAGAGCGGACTAGCGTTCAGACCCAGTACTTC
few | TRBJ2-2 | - | TRBV7-8 | CASSLEDYYTGELFF | TGTGCCAGCAGTCTGGAGGACTATTACACCGGGGAGCTGTTTTTT